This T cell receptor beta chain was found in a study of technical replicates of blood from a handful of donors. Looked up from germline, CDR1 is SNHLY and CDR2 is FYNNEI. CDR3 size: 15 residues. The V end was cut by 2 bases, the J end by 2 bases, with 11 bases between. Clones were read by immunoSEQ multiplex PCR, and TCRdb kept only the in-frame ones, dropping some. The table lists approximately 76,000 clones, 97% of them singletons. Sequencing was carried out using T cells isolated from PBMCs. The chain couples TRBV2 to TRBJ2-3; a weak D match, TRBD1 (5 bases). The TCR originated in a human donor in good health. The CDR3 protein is CASSEMGRNTDTQYF. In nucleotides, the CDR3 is TGTGCCAGCAGTGAAATGGGGCGCAACACAGATACGCAGTATTTT.